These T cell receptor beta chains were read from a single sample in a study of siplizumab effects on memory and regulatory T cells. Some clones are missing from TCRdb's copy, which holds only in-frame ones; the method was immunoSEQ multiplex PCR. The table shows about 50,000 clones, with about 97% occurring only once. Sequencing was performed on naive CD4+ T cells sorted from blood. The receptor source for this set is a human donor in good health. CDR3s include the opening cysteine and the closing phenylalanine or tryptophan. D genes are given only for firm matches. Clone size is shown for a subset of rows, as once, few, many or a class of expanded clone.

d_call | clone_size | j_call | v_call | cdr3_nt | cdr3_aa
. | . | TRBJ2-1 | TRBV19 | TGTGCCAGTAAACCAAGCACGGTGTACTCCTACAATGAGCAGTTCTTC | CASKPSTVYSYNEQFF
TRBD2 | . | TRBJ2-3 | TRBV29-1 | TGCAGCGTTCGTTTTTTAGCGGGCGCAGATACGCAGTATTTT | CSVRFLAGADTQYF
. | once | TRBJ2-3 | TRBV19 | TGTGCCAGTAGTATAGGGGATACGCAGTATTTT | CASSIGDTQYF
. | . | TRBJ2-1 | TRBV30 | TGTGCCTGGAGCGGGAGCTCCTACAATGAGCAGTTCTTC | CAWSGSSYNEQFF
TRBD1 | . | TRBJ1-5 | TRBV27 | TGTGCCAGCAGTTCAAACAGGGGTACTCAGCCCCAGCATTTT | CASSSNRGTQPQHF
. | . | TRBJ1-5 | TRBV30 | TGTGCCTGGAGTCCCGGCAGGGGTCAGCCCCAGCATTTT | CAWSPGRGQPQHF
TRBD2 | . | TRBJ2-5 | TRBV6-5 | TGTGCCACCCGGGGGACTAGCGGCCAAGAGACCCAGTACTTC | CATRGTSGQETQYF
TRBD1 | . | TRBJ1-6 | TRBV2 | TGTGCCAGCAGTGAATCGATACTCACAGGGGCTTCACAGAATTCACCCCTCCACTTT | CASSESILTGASQNSPLHF
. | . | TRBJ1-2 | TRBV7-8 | TGTGCCAGCAGCTTAGTTGGGGGCTATGGCTACACCTTC | CASSLVGGYGYTF
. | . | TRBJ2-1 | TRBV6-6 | TGTGCCAGCAGCTTTAGCGGAAGCTCCTACAATGAGCAGTTCTTC | CASSFSGSSYNEQFF
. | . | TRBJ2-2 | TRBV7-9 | TGTGCCAGCAGCCCGAGGGCCAGGAGGAACACCGGGGAGCTGTTTTTT | CASSPRARRNTGELFF
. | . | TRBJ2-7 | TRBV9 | TGTGCCAGCAGCGTAGGAACAGGGAGCTCCTACGAGCAGTACTTC | CASSVGTGSSYEQYF
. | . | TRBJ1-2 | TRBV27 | TGTGCCAGCAGTTTATTCGGAAGACCTAACTATGGCTACACCTTC | CASSLFGRPNYGYTF
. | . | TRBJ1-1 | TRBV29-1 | TGCAGCGTCCAAGGGTGGGGGATGAACACTGAAGCTTTCTTT | CSVQGWGMNTEAFF
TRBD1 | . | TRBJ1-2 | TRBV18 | TGTGCCAGCTCACCCGCGGGACAGGCGACCTATGGCTACACCTTC | CASSPAGQATYGYTF
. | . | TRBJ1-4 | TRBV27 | TGTGCCAGCAGTCAGACCGACTCCAATGAAAAACTGTTTTTT | CASSQTDSNEKLFF
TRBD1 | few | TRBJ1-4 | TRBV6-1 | TGTGCCAGCAGGGACAGGGCGGGTGAAAAACTGTTTTTT | CASRDRAGEKLFF
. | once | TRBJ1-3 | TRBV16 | TGTGCCAGCAGCCCCCGGGCGGTCCCCTCTGGAAACACCATATATTTT | CASSPRAVPSGNTIYF
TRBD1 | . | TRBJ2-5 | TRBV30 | TGTGCCTGGAGTGCAACATGGACAGGGGGCAGGGAGACCCAGTACTTC | CAWSATWTGGRETQYF
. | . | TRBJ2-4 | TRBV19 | TGTGCCAGTAGTACCCAGGGGAGATTAGCCAAAAACATTCAGTACTTC | CASSTQGRLAKNIQYF
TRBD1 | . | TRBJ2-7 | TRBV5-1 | TGCGCCAGCAGCCTAGGACAGGGGGCGTCCGAGCAGTACTTC | CASSLGQGASEQYF
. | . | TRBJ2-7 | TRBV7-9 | TGTGCCAGCAGCGCCACAGAGGGGACCTACGAGCAGTACTTC | CASSATEGTYEQYF
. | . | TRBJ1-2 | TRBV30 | TGTGCCTGGAGTGTGGTTGAGGGTGGCTACACCTTC | CAWSVVEGGYTF
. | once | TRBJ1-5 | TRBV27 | TGTGCCAGCAGTTTAAGGCAACAGGTTAGCAATCAGCCCCAGCATTTT | CASSLRQQVSNQPQHF
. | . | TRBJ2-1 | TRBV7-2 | TGTGCCAGCAGCTCCCGGGCCCCGAGCTCCTACAATGAGCAGTTCTTC | CASSSRAPSSYNEQFF
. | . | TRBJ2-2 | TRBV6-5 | TGTGCCAGCAGTCGTCCGGGACAGAACACCGGGGAGCTGTTTTTT | CASSRPGQNTGELFF
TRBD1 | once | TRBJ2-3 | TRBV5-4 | TGTGCCAGCAGCTTTGGACAGGGGGGTCTGGGTACGCAGTATTTT | CASSFGQGGLGTQYF
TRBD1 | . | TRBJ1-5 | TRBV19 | TGTGCCAGTAGTCCGGAGGACAGGGTCGGCAATCAGCCCCAGCATTTT | CASSPEDRVGNQPQHF
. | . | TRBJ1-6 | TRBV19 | TGTGCCAGTAGTTCATATAATTCACCCCTCCACTTT | CASSSYNSPLHF